This TCR beta chain stems from a study of tumor-infiltrating lymphocytes in localized non-small cell lung cancer. TCRdb's copy holds only in-frame clones and misses some; the assay was immunoSEQ multiplex PCR. The table has around 16,000 clones, 73% seen once. V lost 4 bases to trimming and J lost 5 bases, with 14 bases between them. Germline-derived CDR1 and CDR2 are LNHDA and SQIVND (reference sequence). This CDR3 has 15 amino acids. The receptor comes from a human donor with non-small cell lung cancer. The chain couples TRBV19 to TRBJ2-2, with D unresolved. Material: lung tumor tissue. The DNA for the CDR3 is TGTGCCAGTAGTAGTGGCTCGAGCGTGACCGGGGAGCTGTTTTTT. It translates to CASSSGSSVTGELFF.